This T cell receptor beta chain was obtained from a study of T cell repertoires in cytomegalovirus infection. Study information: Public TCR beta signatures indicated both CMV infection and matching HLA type.

This clonotype was seen at least ten times. Its specificity is not known. Study-wide points: Clonotype analysis showed dominance of the ex vivo response by HLA-C-restricted CMV-specific TCR beta clonotypes.

TCRdb processed the reads anew with MiXCR; each CDR3 protein has one entry. The data hold hundreds of thousands of distinct CDR3 sequences, with 17% observed a single time. Input material: PBMCs. This clonotype was sampled from a human donor in good health (CMV status not recorded). Some clones in this sample may be carry-over from other donors' samples.

DNA of the CDR3: TGTGCCAGCAGGAGTACAGGGATAAGAGATACGCAGTATTTT. Its translation is CASRSTGIRDTQYF. The chain couples TRBV12-3 or TRBV12-4 to TRBJ2-3, with D possibly matching TRBD1 (6 bases). This CDR3 spans 14 amino acids. V lost 6 bases to trimming and J lost 5 bases, with 15 bases between them.